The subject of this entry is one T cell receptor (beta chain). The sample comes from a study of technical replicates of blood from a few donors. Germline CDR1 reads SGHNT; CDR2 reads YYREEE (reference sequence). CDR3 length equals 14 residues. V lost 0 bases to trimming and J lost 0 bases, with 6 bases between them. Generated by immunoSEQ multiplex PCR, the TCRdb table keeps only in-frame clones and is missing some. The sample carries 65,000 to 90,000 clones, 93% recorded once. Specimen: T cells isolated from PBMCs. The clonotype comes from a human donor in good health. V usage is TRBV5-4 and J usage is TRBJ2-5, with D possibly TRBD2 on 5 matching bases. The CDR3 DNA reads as TGTGCCAGCAGCTTGGAGCGGAACCAAGAGACCCAGTACTTC. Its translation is CASSLERNQETQYF.